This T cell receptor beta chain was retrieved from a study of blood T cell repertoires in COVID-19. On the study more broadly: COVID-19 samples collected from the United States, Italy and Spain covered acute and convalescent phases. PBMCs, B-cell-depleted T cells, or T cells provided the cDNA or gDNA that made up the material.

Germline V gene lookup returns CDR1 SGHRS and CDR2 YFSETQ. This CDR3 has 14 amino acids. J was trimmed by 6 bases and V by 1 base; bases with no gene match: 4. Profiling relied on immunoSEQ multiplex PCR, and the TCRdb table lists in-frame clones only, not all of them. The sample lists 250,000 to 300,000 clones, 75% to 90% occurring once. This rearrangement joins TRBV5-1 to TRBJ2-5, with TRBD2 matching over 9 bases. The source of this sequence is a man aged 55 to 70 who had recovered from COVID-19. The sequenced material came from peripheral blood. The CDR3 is CASSLNSGGKTQYF. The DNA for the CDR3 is TGCGCCAGCAGCTTGAATAGCGGGGGAAAGACCCAGTACTTC. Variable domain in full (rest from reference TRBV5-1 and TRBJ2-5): KAGVTQTPRYLIKTRGQQVTLSCSPISGHRSVSWYQQTPGQGLQFLFEYFSETQRNKGNFPGRFSGRQFSNSRSEMNVSTLELGDSALYLCASSLNSGGKTQYFGPGTRLLVL.